This T cell receptor beta chain originates from a study of cytomegalovirus exposure and HLA in healthy donors. PCR involved 60 Vbeta and 13 Jbeta primers. TCRdb's copy holds only in-frame clones and misses some; the assay was immunoSEQ multiplex PCR. The repertoire has under 130,000 clones, 74% of them found once; the top ten carry about 2.6%. V was cut by 1 base and J by 4 bases, with 11 bases left in between. The CDR3 spans 15 residues. The germline V gene has CDR1 LNHDA and CDR2 SQIVND (reference sequence). Sequenced material: PBMCs. The chain carries TRBV19 and TRBJ2-1; a weak D match, TRBD2 (5 bases). The TCR was taken from a middle-aged man in good health and CMV-seropositive. This chain's CDR3 is CASSIGLAPYNEQFF. The CDR3 DNA reads TGTGCCAGTAGTATAGGCCTAGCCCCTTACAATGAGCAGTTCTTC.